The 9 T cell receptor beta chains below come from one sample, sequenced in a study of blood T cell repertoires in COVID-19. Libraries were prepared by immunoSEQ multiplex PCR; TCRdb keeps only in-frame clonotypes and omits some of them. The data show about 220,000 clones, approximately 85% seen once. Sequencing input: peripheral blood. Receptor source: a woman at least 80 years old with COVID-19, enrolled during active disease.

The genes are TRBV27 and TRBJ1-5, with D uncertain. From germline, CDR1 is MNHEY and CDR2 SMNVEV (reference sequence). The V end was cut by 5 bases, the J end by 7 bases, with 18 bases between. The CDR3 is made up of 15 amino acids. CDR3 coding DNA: TGTGCCAGCAGTCCCCTCCCCCCTAAAGCGCAGCCCCAGCATTTT. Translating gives CASSPLPPKAQPQHF.

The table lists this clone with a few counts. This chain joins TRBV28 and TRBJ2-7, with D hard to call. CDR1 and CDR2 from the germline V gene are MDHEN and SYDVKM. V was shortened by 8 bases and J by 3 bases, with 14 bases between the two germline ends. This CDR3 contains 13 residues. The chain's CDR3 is CASHNRTYYEQYF. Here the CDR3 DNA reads TGTGCCAGCCATAATAGAACCTACTACGAGCAGTACTTC.

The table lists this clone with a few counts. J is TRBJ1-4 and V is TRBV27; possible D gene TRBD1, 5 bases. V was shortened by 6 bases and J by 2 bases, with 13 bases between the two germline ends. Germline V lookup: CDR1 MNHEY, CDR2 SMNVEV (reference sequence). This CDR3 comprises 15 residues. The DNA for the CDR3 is TGTGCCAGCAGCCAGACACGGGGGACTAATGAAAAACTGTTTTTT. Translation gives CASSQTRGTNEKLFF.

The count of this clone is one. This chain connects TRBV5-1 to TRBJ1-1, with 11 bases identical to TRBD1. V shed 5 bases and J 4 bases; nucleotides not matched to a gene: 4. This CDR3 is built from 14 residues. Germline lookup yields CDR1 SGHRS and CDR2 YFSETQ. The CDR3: CASSGTGGPTEAFF. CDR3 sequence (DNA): TGCGCCAGCAGTGGGACAGGGGGGCCCACTGAAGCTTTCTTT.

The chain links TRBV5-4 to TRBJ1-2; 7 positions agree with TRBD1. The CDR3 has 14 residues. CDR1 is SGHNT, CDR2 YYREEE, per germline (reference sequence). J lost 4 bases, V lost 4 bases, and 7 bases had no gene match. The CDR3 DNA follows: TGTGCCAGCAGCCCAAGGGGGCAGGTCTATGGCTACACCTTC. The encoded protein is CASSPRGQVYGYTF.

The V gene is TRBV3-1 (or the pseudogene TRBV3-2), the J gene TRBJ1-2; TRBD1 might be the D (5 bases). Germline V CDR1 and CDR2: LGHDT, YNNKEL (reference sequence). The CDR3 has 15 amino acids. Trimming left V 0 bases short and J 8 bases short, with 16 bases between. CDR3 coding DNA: TGTGCCAGCAGCCAAGAACCCCAGGGAAATGACGGCTACACCTTC. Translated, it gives CASSQEPQGNDGYTF.

The CDR3 coding sequence is TGTGCCAGCAGCCAAGACGAGGCTAGCGGGGGTGAGAAGACCCAGTACTTC. Residues: CASSQDEASGGEKTQYF. The genes are TRBV4-2 and TRBJ2-5; TRBD2 matches 10 bases. Germline CDR1 is LGHNA and CDR2 is YNFKEQ. The CDR3 has 17 amino acids. Unmatched junction bases numbered 10, after V lost 0 bases and J lost 6 bases.

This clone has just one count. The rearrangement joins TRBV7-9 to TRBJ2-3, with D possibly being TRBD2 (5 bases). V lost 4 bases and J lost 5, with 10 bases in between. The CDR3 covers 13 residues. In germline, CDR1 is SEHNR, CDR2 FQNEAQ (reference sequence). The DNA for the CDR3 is TGTGCCAGCAGCTCACGGCGGGTAGATACGCAGTATTTT. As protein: CASSSRRVDTQYF.

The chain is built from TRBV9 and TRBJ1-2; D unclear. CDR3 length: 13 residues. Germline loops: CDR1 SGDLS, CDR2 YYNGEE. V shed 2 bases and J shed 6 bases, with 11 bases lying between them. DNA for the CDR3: TGTGCCAGCAGCGTGCTCCCCACAGATGGCTACACCTTC. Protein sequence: CASSVLPTDGYTF.